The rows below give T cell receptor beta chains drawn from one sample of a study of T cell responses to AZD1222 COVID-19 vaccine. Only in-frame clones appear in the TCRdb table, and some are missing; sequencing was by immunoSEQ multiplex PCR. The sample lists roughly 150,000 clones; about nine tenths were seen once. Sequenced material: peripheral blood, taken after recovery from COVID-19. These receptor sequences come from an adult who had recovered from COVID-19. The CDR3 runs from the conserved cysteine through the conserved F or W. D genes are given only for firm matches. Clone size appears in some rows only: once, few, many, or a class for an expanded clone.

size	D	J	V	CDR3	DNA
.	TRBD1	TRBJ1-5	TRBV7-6	CASSSIRLTGENQPQHF	TGTGCCAGCAGCTCAATCAGACTGACAGGGGAGAATCAGCCCCAGCATTTT
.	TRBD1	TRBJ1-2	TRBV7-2	CASSLLRDRELRSHGYTF	TGTGCCAGCAGCTTGTTACGGGACAGGGAACTCCGGAGCCATGGCTACACCTTC
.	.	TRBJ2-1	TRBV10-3	CAIKNIGGIGNEQFF	TGTGCCATCAAAAATATTGGGGGTATAGGGAATGAGCAGTTCTTC
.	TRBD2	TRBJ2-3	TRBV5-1	CASSSGTSGGDTDTQYF	TGCGCCAGCAGCTCAGGGACTAGCGGGGGGGACACAGATACGCAGTATTTT
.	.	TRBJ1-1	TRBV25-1	CATSRVTEAFF	TGTGCCACCTCGCGGGTCACTGAAGCTTTCTTT
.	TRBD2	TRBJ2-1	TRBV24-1	CATSQREPYNEQFF	TGTGCCACCAGTCAGCGGGAACCCTACAATGAGCAGTTCTTC
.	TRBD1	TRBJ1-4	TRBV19	CASQRARQGGEKLFF	TGTGCCAGCCAAAGGGCGAGACAGGGTGGAGAAAAACTGTTTTTT
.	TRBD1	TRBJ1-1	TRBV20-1	CSGRTGEEAFF	TGCAGTGGCAGGACAGGGGAGGAAGCTTTCTTT
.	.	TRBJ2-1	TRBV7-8	CASSLGGTNEQFF	TGTGCCAGCAGCTTAGGGGGTACAAATGAGCAGTTCTTC
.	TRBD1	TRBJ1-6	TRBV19	CASSSDRGPSTLHF	TGTGCCAGTAGTTCGGACAGGGGGCCCTCCACCCTCCACTTT
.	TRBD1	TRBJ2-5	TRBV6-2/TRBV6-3	CASSYGDRDQETQYF	TGTGCCAGCAGTTACGGGGACAGGGACCAAGAGACCCAGTACTTC
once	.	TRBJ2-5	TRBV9	CASSGEGWETQYF	TGTGCCAGCAGCGGAGAGGGGTGGGAGACCCAGTACTTC
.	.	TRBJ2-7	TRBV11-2	CASSPGVQRAYEQYF	TGTGCCAGCAGCCCTGGAGTACAGAGGGCCTACGAGCAGTACTTC
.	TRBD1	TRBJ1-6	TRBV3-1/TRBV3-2	CASSLRTGGDGSPLHF	TGTGCCAGCAGCCTACGGACAGGGGGCGATGGTTCACCCCTCCACTTT
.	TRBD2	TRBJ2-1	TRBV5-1	CASSSPGLAGSSYNEQFF	TGCGCCAGCAGCTCCCCCGGACTAGCTGGCAGCTCCTACAATGAGCAGTTCTTC
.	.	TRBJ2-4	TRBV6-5	CASSQPGSDIQYF	TGTGCCAGCAGCCAACCGGGGTCGGACATTCAGTACTTC
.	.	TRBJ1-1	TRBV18	CASSGRQGGTEAFF	TGTGCCAGCTCAGGAAGGCAGGGTGGCACTGAAGCTTTCTTT
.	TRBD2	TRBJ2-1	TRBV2	CASSRRGTSGNNEQFF	TGTGCCAGCAGTCGAAGGGGGACTAGCGGCAACAATGAGCAGTTCTTC
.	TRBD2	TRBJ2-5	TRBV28	CASSSETSGETQYF	TGTGCCAGCAGTTCCGAGACTAGCGGCGAGACCCAGTACTTC
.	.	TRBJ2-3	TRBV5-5	CASSLVAETGTQYF	TGTGCCAGCAGCTTGGTAGCCGAAACTGGTACGCAGTATTTT
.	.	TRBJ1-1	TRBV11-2	CASSFHRGPEAFF	TGTGCCAGCAGCTTTCATAGGGGTCCTGAAGCTTTCTTT
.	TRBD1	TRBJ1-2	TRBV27	CASRTGWYGYTF	TGTGCCAGCAGGACAGGGTGGTATGGCTACACCTTC
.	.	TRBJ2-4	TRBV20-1	CSASSVDSKNIQYF	TGCAGTGCTAGTTCAGTGGACTCCAAAAACATTCAGTACTTC
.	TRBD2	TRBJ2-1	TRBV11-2	CASSLTGLYNEQFF	TGTGCCAGCAGCCTGACGGGACTATACAATGAGCAGTTCTTC
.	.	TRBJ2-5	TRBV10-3	CAISESGSGEETQYF	TGTGCCATCAGTGAGTCGGGTTCGGGGGAAGAGACCCAGTACTTC
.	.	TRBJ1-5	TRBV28	CASSFNQPQHF	TGTGCCAGCAGTTTCAATCAGCCCCAGCATTTT
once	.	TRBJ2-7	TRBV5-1	CASSLVGVSSYEQYF	TGCGCCAGCAGCTTGGTGGGGGTGAGCTCCTACGAGCAGTACTTC
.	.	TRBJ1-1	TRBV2	CAAGQTGVNTEAFF	TGTGCCGCCGGTCAGACAGGAGTGAACACTGAAGCTTTCTTT
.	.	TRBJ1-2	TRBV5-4	CASSLGQDRSYTF	TGTGCCAGCAGCCTGGGACAAGACAGGAGCTACACCTTC
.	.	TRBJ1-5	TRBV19	CASSWGLDQPQHF	TGTGCCAGTAGTTGGGGCTTGGATCAGCCCCAGCATTTT
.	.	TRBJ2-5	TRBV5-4	CASSRTGGETQYF	TGTGCCAGCAGCCGCACAGGTGGGGAGACCCAGTACTTC
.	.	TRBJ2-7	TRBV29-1	CSVARGAGEQYF	TGCAGCGTCGCCCGGGGGGCGGGCGAGCAGTACTTC
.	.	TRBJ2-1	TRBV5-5	CASTRWVLDEQFF	TGTGCCAGCACCCGCTGGGTCCTCGATGAGCAGTTCTTC
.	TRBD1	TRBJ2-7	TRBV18	CASSSSGQADEQYF	TGTGCCAGCTCATCTTCGGGACAGGCAGACGAGCAGTACTTC
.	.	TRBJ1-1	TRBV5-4	CASSPAVGWNRANTEAFF	TGTGCCAGCAGCCCTGCGGTAGGGTGGAACAGGGCGAACACTGAAGCTTTCTTT
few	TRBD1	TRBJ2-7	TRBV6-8	CASSYAGGGNGAYEQYF	TGTGCCAGCAGTTACGCAGGGGGCGGCAACGGGGCCTACGAGCAGTACTTC
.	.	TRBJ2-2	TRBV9	CASSVGGSLLPGELFF	TGTGCCAGCAGCGTAGGGGGTAGCTTGTTGCCCGGGGAGCTGTTTTTT
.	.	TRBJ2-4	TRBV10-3	CAISDPGLAKNIQYF	TGTGCCATCAGTGACCCGGGATTAGCCAAAAACATTCAGTACTTC
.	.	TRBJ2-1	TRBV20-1	CSAPRVGEQFF	TGCAGTGCCCCCCGGGTCGGTGAGCAGTTCTTC
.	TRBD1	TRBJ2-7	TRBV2	CASNPQGAYEQYF	TGTGCCAGCAACCCACAGGGGGCCTACGAGCAGTACTTC
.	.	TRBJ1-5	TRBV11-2	CASSLGAGRGGYGNQPQHF	TGTGCCAGCAGCTTAGGGGCTGGGAGGGGAGGTTATGGCAATCAGCCCCAGCATTTT
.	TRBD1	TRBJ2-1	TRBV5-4	CASSEGQGGEQFF	TGTGCCAGCAGCGAGGGACAGGGAGGTGAGCAGTTCTTC
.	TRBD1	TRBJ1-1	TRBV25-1	CASSGQGAPGKAFF	TGTGCCAGCAGTGGTCAGGGGGCCCCGGGGAAAGCTTTCTTT
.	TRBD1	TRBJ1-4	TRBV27	CASSARTGNEKLFF	TGTGCCAGCAGTGCGCGGACAGGCAATGAAAAACTGTTTTTT
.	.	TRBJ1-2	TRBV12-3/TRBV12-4	CASSLSGFYGYTF	TGTGCCAGCAGTTTATCAGGGTTCTATGGCTACACCTTC
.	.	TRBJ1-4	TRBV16	CASSPKWGRAIRPTTNEKLFF	TGTGCCAGCAGCCCCAAGTGGGGCAGGGCTATCAGACCCACAACTAATGAAAAACTGTTTTTT
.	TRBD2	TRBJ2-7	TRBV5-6	CASSLGTSGRQYF	TGTGCCAGCAGCTTAGGGACTAGCGGAAGGCAGTACTTC
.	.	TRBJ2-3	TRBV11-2	CASSLGTDTQYF	TGTGCCAGCAGCCTCGGTACAGATACGCAGTATTTT
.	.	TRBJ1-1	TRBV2	CATHPAGETEAFF	TGTGCCACCCATCCGGCAGGAGAAACTGAAGCTTTCTTT
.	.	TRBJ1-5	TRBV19	CASSIDPGSSMSQHF	TGTGCCAGTAGTATAGATCCGGGGTCTAGTATGTCCCAGCATTTT
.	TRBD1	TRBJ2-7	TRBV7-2	CASSARQGTYEQYF	TGTGCCAGCAGCGCAAGACAGGGCACCTACGAGCAGTACTTC
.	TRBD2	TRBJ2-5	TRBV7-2	CASSLSSSGGQETQYF	TGTGCCAGCAGCTTATCATCTAGCGGGGGGCAAGAGACCCAGTACTTC